The 16 T cell receptor beta chains given below trace back to one sample, sequenced in a study of blood T cells in healthy people across ages. Through a sample-barcoded 5' primer and a J-beta primer mix, a second PCR was run for roughly 6 to 11 cycles. MiXCR was run by TCRdb on the 5' RACE reads, yielding one entry per CDR3 protein. The sample yields a few hundred thousand distinct CDR3 sequences, about 49% seen once. The sequenced sample consisted of blood. The receptors here all came from a man aged 60-69 years in good health.

This clonotype turned up a few times. The genes are TRBV20-1 and TRBJ2-3; the D call may be TRBD1 or TRBD2 (5 bases each). The germline V and J ends were trimmed by 0 bases and 3 bases, with 16 bases remaining between them. The CDR3 is 16 residues long. The V gene's germline CDR1 is DFQATT and CDR2 SNEGSKA (reference sequence). The CDR3 DNA is TGCAGTGCTAGAGATAACCGGGGCTTTGGGACAGATACGCAGTATTTT. This codes for CSARDNRGFGTDTQYF.

CDR3 bases: TGCGCCAGCAGCCCGGGACAGGGATCGTTGACAGATACGCAGTATTTT. As protein: CASSPGQGSLTDTQYF. This chain joins TRBV4-3 and TRBJ2-3, with 9 bases matching TRBD1. V gave up 4 bases and J gave up 3 bases; unmatched junction bases: 8. CDR1 is LGHNA, CDR2 YSLEER, per germline. The CDR3 has 16 amino acids.

This sequence joins TRBV5-1 and TRBJ1-2; D remains ambiguous. CDR3 length equals 11 residues. The V gene's germline CDR1 is SGHRS and CDR2 YFSETQ. Trimming stripped 4 bases from V and 2 bases from J, with 3 bases between. CDR3 sequence reads: CASSANYGYTF. CDR3 sequence (DNA): TGCGCCAGCAGCGCCAACTATGGCTACACCTTC.

This clonotype appeared a single time. The V call is TRBV28, the J call TRBJ2-5; weak D call: TRBD1 (9 bases). The germline V and J ends were trimmed by 6 bases and 2 bases, with 16 bases remaining between them. This CDR3 region has 15 residues. Looked up from germline, CDR1 is MDHEN and CDR2 is SYDVKM. The CDR3 bases are TGTGCCAGCAGCTCGGGGGGGACAGGGCAAGAGACCCAGTACTTC. It encodes CASSSGGTGQETQYF.

The CDR3 DNA is TGTGCCAGCAGCCCTCAGATAGGGGTGAACACTGAAGCTTTCTTT. Residues: CASSPQIGVNTEAFF. The chain joins TRBV7-8 to TRBJ1-1, with D possibly TRBD1 on 5 matching bases. The germline V gene has CDR1 SGHVS and CDR2 FQNEAQ. V lost 5 bases and J 0 bases, leaving 13 bases between the germline ends. This CDR3 comprises 15 residues.

The V call is TRBV6-5, the J call TRBJ2-5; D is possibly TRBD2 (6 bases). From germline, CDR1 is MNHEY and CDR2 SVGAGI. Trimming removed 5 bases at V and 1 base at J, with 14 bases between. CDR3 length: 15 amino acids. In DNA form, the CDR3 reads TGTGCCAGCAGTCGGTCCGGGACTCTCCAAGAGACCCAGTACTTC. Translated, it gives CASSRSGTLQETQYF.

This sequence joins TRBV3-1 and TRBJ2-7; TRBD2 matches at 8 bases. The CDR3 totals 15 residues. Germline V CDR1 and CDR2: LGHDT, YNNKEL (reference sequence). V shed 4 bases and J 2 bases; nucleotides not matched to a gene: 7. The DNA for the CDR3 is TGTGCCAGCAGCCCCCCGCGGGGGGCGACCTACGAGCAGTACTTC. It codes for CASSPPRGATYEQYF.

This clonotype has a handful of counts. The chain uses TRBV3-1 and TRBJ2-4; D may correspond to TRBD1 or TRBD2 (5 bases each). Gene TRBJ2-7 matches the end of the DNA better, so the J call may be wrong. Germline V CDR1 and CDR2: LGHDT, YNNKEL (reference sequence). The CDR3 is 16 amino acids. The CDR3 region is CASSQNHVGPLLEQYF. The CDR3 DNA reads TGTGCCAGCAGCCAGAACCACGTGGGACCGCTTCTCGAGCAGTACTTC.

This clonotype was picked up many times. The chain couples TRBV6-5 to TRBJ2-7; no reliable D call. Looked up from germline, CDR1 is MNHEY and CDR2 is SVGAGI. The V end lost 5 bases, the J end lost 3 bases, and 14 bases lay between the germline ends. The CDR3 extends over 14 amino acids. CDR3 in DNA: TGTGCCAGCAGTACCTCGACATTTATCTACGAGCAGTACTTC. Translated: CASSTSTFIYEQYF.

This clonotype turned up a few times. The V and J genes are TRBV27 and TRBJ2-7, with 7 bases fitting TRBD1. The CDR3 is 14 residues long. V shed 6 bases, J shed 3 bases, and the junction held 8 bases outside the gene matches. Germline V CDR1 and CDR2: MNHEY, SMNVEV (reference sequence). The CDR3, as DNA: TGTGCCAGCAGACAGGGGAGTGGGTACTACGAGCAGTACTTC. Protein sequence: CASRQGSGYYEQYF.

The chain recombines TRBV20-1 with TRBJ1-1, with 9 bases aligning to TRBD1. This CDR3 is built from 12 residues. CDR1 and CDR2 (germline): DFQATT, SNEGSKA (reference sequence). J gave up 7 bases and V 3 bases, and 3 bases lay outside the gene matches. This CDR3 reads CSARGQGIEAFF. CDR3 coding DNA: TGCAGTGCTAGGGGACAGGGCATTGAAGCTTTCTTT.

On this clonotype: A much larger clone lies one base from this, so it may be a read error. The V gene is TRBV4-1, the J gene TRBJ2-3; D gene unclear. CDR3 length: 16 residues. The V gene lost 1 base and the J gene lost 1 base, with 12 bases spanning the gap. Germline CDR1 reads MGHRA; CDR2 reads YSYEKL. CDR3 sequence (DNA): TGCGCCAGCAGCCAAGTGGATTTGGTTGGCACAGATACGCAGTATTTT. Translated, it gives CASSQVDLVGTDTQYF.

V and J are TRBV20-1 and TRBJ1-1; D unresolved. This CDR3 comprises 13 residues. Trimming shortened V by 4 bases and J by 0 bases, and 9 bases separated the two germline ends. Germline values: CDR1 DFQATT, CDR2 SNEGSKA (reference sequence). CDR3 residues: CSANREMNTEAFF. The CDR3 coding sequence is TGCAGTGCTAATAGGGAAATGAACACTGAAGCTTTCTTT.

This rearrangement joins TRBV13 to TRBJ2-1; 12 bases align to TRBD2. This CDR3 has 16 amino acids. Unmatched junction bases numbered 7, after V lost 5 bases and J lost 5 bases. The germline gives CDR1 PRHDT, CDR2 FYEKMQ (reference sequence). The CDR3 nucleotides read TGTGCCAGCAGCCCATTTGGACTAGCGGGGAACAATGAGCAGTTCTTC. It is translated as CASSPFGLAGNNEQFF.

The genes are TRBV5-1 and TRBJ2-7, with a weak D call TRBD1 (6 bases). The germline gives CDR1 SGHRS, CDR2 YFSETQ. V shed 6 bases and J shed 0 bases, with 13 bases lying between them. The CDR3 totals 14 residues. This CDR3 reads CASKSQGTSYEQYF. CDR3 nucleotides: TGCGCCAGCAAATCCCAGGGGACCTCCTACGAGCAGTACTTC.

This clonotype was found many times. The V call is TRBV7-2, the J call TRBJ1-2; no reliable D call. CDR3 length: 13 amino acids. V gave up 5 bases and J gave up 8 bases, with 15 bases separating them. Germline CDR1 is SGHTA and CDR2 is FQGNSA. The chain's CDR3 is CASSLDGFVGYTF. CDR3 bases: TGTGCCAGCAGCCTAGACGGGTTCGTGGGCTACACCTTC.